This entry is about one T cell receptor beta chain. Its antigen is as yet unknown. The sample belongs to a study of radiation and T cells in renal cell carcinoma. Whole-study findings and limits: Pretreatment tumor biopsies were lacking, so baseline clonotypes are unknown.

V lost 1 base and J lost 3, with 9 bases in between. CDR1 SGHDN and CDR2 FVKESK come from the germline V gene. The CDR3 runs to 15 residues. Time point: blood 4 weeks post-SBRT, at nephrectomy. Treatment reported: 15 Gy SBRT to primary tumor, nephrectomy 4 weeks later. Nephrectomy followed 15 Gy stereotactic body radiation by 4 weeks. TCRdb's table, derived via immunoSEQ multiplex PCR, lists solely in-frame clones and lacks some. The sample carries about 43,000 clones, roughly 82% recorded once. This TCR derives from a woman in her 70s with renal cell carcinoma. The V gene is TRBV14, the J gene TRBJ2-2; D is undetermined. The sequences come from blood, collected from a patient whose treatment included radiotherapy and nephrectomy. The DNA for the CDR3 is TGTGCCAGCAGCCAAGGAATCTGGGACACCGGGGAGCTGTTTTTT. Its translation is CASSQGIWDTGELFF.